These 29 T cell receptor beta chains originate from one sample sequenced in a study (dated by TCRdb to between 2015 and 2016). The library was obtained by RT-PCR. Sequencing used an Illumina MiSeq. TCRdb handled the public reads itself, with Q25 trimming in fastp and clone calling in MiXCR, and kept productive beta chains. Each record represents a unique CDR3 protein, reported with the most common genes and DNA among its rows. The sample contains about 6,500 distinct CDR3 sequences, approximately 93% of them found a single time. The ten largest clones add up to less than 9% of the sample. The source material was memory CD4+ T cells from blood. These receptor sequences come from a female donor in good health, serving as a healthy control.

In the case of this clonotype: This beta chain slipped into a library made for alpha chains as a stray read, so its size is not meaningful. The chain joins TRBV11-2 to TRBJ1-1; D remains unclear. V was clipped by 3 bases and J by 8 bases, with 13 bases between them. CDR1 and CDR2 (germline): SGHAT, FQNNGV. The CDR3 has 13 residues. The CDR3 loop is CASSFRGAAEAFF. The CDR3 region has the DNA TGTGCCAGCAGCTTCCGTGGTGCGGCAGAAGCTTTCTTT.

As concerns this clonotype: This beta chain is an off-target read within a library intended for alpha chains, so its frequency means little. The V gene is TRBV20-1, the J gene TRBJ2-3, with D perhaps matching TRBD1 (6 bases). Germline CDR1 DFQATT, CDR2 SNEGSKA (reference sequence). The CDR3 sequence is 15 residues long. The V end lost 5 bases, the J end lost 2 bases, and 17 bases lay between the germline ends. The CDR3 loop reads CSAGGGGWHTDTQYF. The CDR3 DNA is TGCAGTGCTGGTGGGGGCGGTTGGCACACAGATACGCAGTATTTT.

A note on this clonotype: With the library built for alpha chains, this beta chain is off target and its frequency is not meaningful. The gene calls are TRBV28 and TRBJ1-2; D unclear. Trimming left V 7 bases short and J 8 bases short, with 23 bases between. This CDR3 spans 15 amino acids. The germline V gene has CDR1 MDHEN and CDR2 SYDVKM. This chain's CDR3 is CASTEIRMSVGGYTF. The CDR3 DNA reads as TGTGCCAGCACCGAGATCAGGATGTCGGTTGGAGGCTACACCTTC.

Comments on this clonotype: Being off target in a library aimed at alpha chains, this beta chain has a size of little meaning. This chain uses TRBV5-6 with TRBJ1-5, with D possibly being TRBD1 (5 bases). The CDR3 is made up of 14 amino acids. The germline CDR1 and CDR2 sequences are SGHDT and YYEEEE. The V end lost 6 bases, the J end lost 6 bases, and 16 bases lay between the germline ends. The CDR3 reads CASNRRGGGQPQHF. The CDR3 nucleotides are TGTGCCAGCAACCGTAGGGGAGGAGGTCAGCCCCAGCATTTT. Combining the CDR3 with reference TRBV5-6 and TRBJ1-5 gives the whole variable domain DAGVTQSPTHLIKTRGQQVTLRCSPKSGHDTVSWYQQALGQGPQFIFQYYEEEERQRGNFPDRFSGHQFPNYSSELNVNALLLGDSALYLCASNRRGGGQPQHFGDGTRLSIL.

Worth noting for this clonotype: An end of the junction differs from the germline gene, which may be a read error. Found in a library prepared for alpha chains, this beta chain is an off-target read, and its abundance has little meaning. The rearrangement links TRBV11-2 to TRBJ1-1, with a tentative D call TRBD1 (5 bases). The CDR3 has 13 amino acids. CDR1 SGHAT and CDR2 FQNNGV come from the germline V gene. In DNA form, the CDR3 reads TGTGCCAGCAGTTTAGACAGAAACACTGAAGCTTTCTTT. The encoded protein is CASSLDRNTEAFF.

As for this clonotype: This beta chain is a stray sequence in a library constructed for alpha chains; its clone size is not meaningful. The chain uses TRBV9 and TRBJ2-2; D may be TRBD2 (6 bases). The CDR3 extends over 15 amino acids. The V and J ends lost 0 bases and 4 bases respectively, with 10 bases between them. Germline lookup yields CDR1 SGDLS and CDR2 YYNGEE. CDR3 coding DNA: TGTGCCAGCAGCGTAGCCTCGCGGGGCACCGGGGAGCTGTTTTTT. Translated, it gives CASSVASRGTGELFF.

Worth noting for this clonotype: This beta chain appears as a stray read in a library generated for alpha chains; its size is not informative. The V and J genes are TRBV24-1 and TRBJ2-2, with D unresolved. This CDR3 spans 16 amino acids. Per the germline V gene, CDR1 is KGHDR and CDR2 is SFDVKD. Trimming shortened V by 6 bases and J by 1 base, and 14 bases separated the two germline ends. Here the CDR3 reads CATSHSTWGNTGELFF. The DNA of the CDR3 is TGTGCCACCAGTCATTCCACTTGGGGGAACACCGGGGAGCTGTTTTTT.

On this clonotype: As an off-target read in a library built for alpha chains, this beta chain has a frequency of little significance. The chain is built from TRBV5-1 and TRBJ2-2; no clear D gene. The CDR3 sequence is 16 residues long. Trimming pared 0 bases from V and 1 base from J, leaving 10 bases between. From germline, CDR1 is SGHRS and CDR2 YFSETQ. The CDR3 nucleotides read TGCGCCAGCAGCTTGGCCCTGCAGAGGAACACCGGGGAGCTGTTTTTT. It is translated as CASSLALQRNTGELFF.

On this clonotype itself: The size of this beta chain means little, since it is a stray read in a library made for alpha chains. The rearrangement uses TRBV24-1 and TRBJ2-3, with D possibly TRBD2 on 6 matching bases. There are 15 residues in the CDR3. Trimming removed 7 bases at V and 3 bases at J, with 16 bases between. Germline CDR1 reads KGHDR; CDR2 reads SFDVKD. The CDR3 DNA reads TGTGCCACCAGCGCTTCCAACGGGAGAACAGATACGCAGTATTTT. This encodes CATSASNGRTDTQYF.

This clonotype came up once. This beta chain turned up in a library designed for alpha chains; as an off-target read, its abundance says little. The rearrangement links TRBV12-3 or TRBV12-4 to TRBJ1-6, with D perhaps TRBD1 (6 bases). CDR3 length equals 14 residues. With 6 bases removed from V and 9 bases from J, the gap between germline ends came to 15 bases. The CDR3 DNA sequence: TGTGCCAGCAGCCGTACAGGGAGGGCTTCACCCCTCCACTTT. Protein sequence: CASSRTGRASPLHF.

Comment on this clonotype: Found in a library prepared for alpha chains, this beta chain is an off-target read, and its abundance has little meaning. J is TRBJ2-1 and V is TRBV6-1; 8 nucleotides match TRBD2. The ends lost 6 bases at V and 10 bases at J; junction bases unmatched: 14. The germline gives CDR1 MNHNS, CDR2 SASEGT. The CDR3 spans 15 residues. As DNA, the CDR3 is TGTGCCAGCAGACCATCAGGACTAGCCTCAGACGAGCAGTTCTTC. Protein: CASRPSGLASDEQFF.

Worth noting for this clonotype: Little can be read into the size of this beta chain, an off-target read in a library designed for alpha chains. The chain employs TRBV5-1 and TRBJ2-3, with D uncertain. Germline V gene data show CDR1 as SGHRS and CDR2 as YFSETQ. The CDR3 runs to 15 residues. Trimming stripped 4 bases from V and 4 bases from J, with 16 bases between. The CDR3 DNA reads TGCGCCAGCAGCAACGACAACCATCCCCCAGATACGCAGTATTTT. Translated: CASSNDNHPPDTQYF.

Remarks on this clonotype: This beta chain appears as a stray read in a library generated for alpha chains; its size is not informative. V usage is TRBV29-1 and J usage is TRBJ2-1; D is possibly TRBD1 (6 bases). The CDR3 has 12 amino acids. Germline V lookup: CDR1 SQVTM, CDR2 ANQGSEA. V was clipped by 7 bases and J by 7 bases, with 14 bases between them. The CDR3 bases are TGCAGCGCTCGGACAGACCAAAATGAGCAGTTCTTC. Protein sequence: CSARTDQNEQFF.

Details on this clonotype: A library made for alpha chains picked up this beta chain off target, so its size means little. The chain carries TRBV7-2 and TRBJ2-1; D could derive from TRBD1 or TRBD2 (5 bases each). The CDR3 has 11 residues. Trimming removed 3 bases from V and 13 bases from J, with 10 bases in between. The germline V gene encodes CDR1 SGHTA and CDR2 FQGNSA. The CDR3 loop is CASSFRGVQFF. The CDR3 DNA follows: TGTGCCAGCAGCTTCAGAGGGGTACAGTTCTTC.

As for this clonotype: Being off target in a library aimed at alpha chains, this beta chain has a size of little meaning. The CDR3 reads CASSFGQAFNGYTF. CDR3 DNA sequence: TGTGCCAGCAGTTTTGGACAGGCCTTCAATGGCTACACCTTC. The V call is TRBV12-3 or TRBV12-4, the J call TRBJ1-2; 7 bases map to TRBD1. The CDR3 covers 14 residues. Trimming cost V 3 bases and J 6 bases; bases outside gene matches: 7.

This clonotype was counted only a few times. This beta chain lies outside the target of a library built for alpha chains; its clone size means little. The genes are TRBV29-1 and TRBJ2-5; the match to TRBD1 covers 9 bases. The CDR3 totals 12 residues. Germline V lookup: CDR1 SQVTM, CDR2 ANQGSEA. V lost 7 bases to trimming and J lost 2 bases; unmatched junction nucleotides: 2. The CDR3 coding sequence is TGCAGCGGGGGGACAGGGCAAGAGACCCAGTACTTC. Residues: CSGGTGQETQYF.

Turning to this clonotype: This beta chain is an unintended read in a library built for alpha chains; its size means little. The CDR3 sequence is CSAPGTGGEGYTF. The CDR3 region has the DNA TGCAGTGCGCCCGGGACAGGGGGCGAGGGCTACACCTTC. The J gene is TRBJ1-2, the V gene TRBV20-1; 12 positions agree with TRBD1. In germline, CDR1 is DFQATT, CDR2 SNEGSKA (reference sequence). The V and J ends lost 6 bases and 8 bases, in that order; junction bases with no gene match: 7. The CDR3 length is 13 residues.

With respect to this clonotype: This beta chain slipped into a library made for alpha chains as a stray read, so its size is not meaningful. The chain employs TRBV24-1 and TRBJ1-5; the match to TRBD1 covers 8 bases. The trim removed 3 bases at V and 6 bases at J, leaving 6 bases unmatched. This CDR3 has 15 residues. Germline CDR1 KGHDR, CDR2 SFDVKD. In nucleotides, the CDR3 is TGTGCCACCAGTGATCGGACAGGGTTAGCTCAGCCCCAGCATTTT. This codes for CATSDRTGLAQPQHF.

Comments on this clonotype: This beta chain was picked up by a library intended for alpha chains and is off target, so its count carries little meaning. This chain connects TRBV5-1 to TRBJ2-1; D is ambiguous. The CDR3 length is 15 residues. CDR1 is SGHRS and CDR2 is YFSETQ in the germline V gene. V lost 0 bases to trimming and J lost 0 bases, with 7 bases between them. CDR3 DNA: TGCGCCAGCAGCTTGGTGGGAATCTCCTACAATGAGCAGTTCTTC. This encodes CASSLVGISYNEQFF.

This clonotype was detected only a few times. In a library made to pick up alpha chains, this beta chain is a stray read with a size that means little. CDR3 in DNA: TGTGCCAGCGAGGGAAATGGCCTCGGAGCTTTCTTT. Amino acids: CASEGNGLGAFF. The rearrangement joins TRBV7-2 to TRBJ1-1; D not certain. The CDR3 has 12 residues. Trimming removed 8 bases from V and 10 bases from J, with 17 bases in between. Germline V gene sequence: CDR1 SGHTA, CDR2 FQGNSA. The full variable domain, completed using reference TRBV7-2 and TRBJ1-1, is GAGVSQSPSNKVTEKGKDVELRCDPISGHTALYWYRQSLGQGLEFLIYFQGNSAPDKSGLPSDRFSAERTGGSVSTLTIQRTQQEDSAVYLCASEGNGLGAFFGQGTRLTVV.

To note about this clonotype: A library made for alpha chains picked up this beta chain off target, so its size means little. The chain couples TRBV7-8 to TRBJ1-1; D possibly corresponds to TRBD1 (5 bases). The CDR3 is made up of 15 amino acids. Looked up from germline, CDR1 is SGHVS and CDR2 is FQNEAQ. V lost 5 bases and J lost 3, with 16 bases in between. The CDR3 region is CASSGGWFDDTEAFF. Written as DNA, the CDR3 is TGTGCCAGCAGCGGGGGTTGGTTTGATGACACTGAAGCTTTCTTT. The whole variable domain, remainder taken from reference TRBV7-8 and TRBJ1-1, is GAGVSQSPRYKVAKRGQDVALRCDPISGHVSLFWYQQALGQGPEFLTYFQNEAQLDKSGLPSDRFFAERPEGSVSTLKIQRTQQEDSAVYLCASSGGWFDDTEAFFGQGTRLTVV.

On this clonotype: Because the library targeted alpha chains, this beta chain is an off-target read whose size means little. This CDR3 reads CSVERQGLRSEQYF. For the CDR3, the DNA is TGCAGCGTTGAGAGACAGGGCCTTCGTTCTGAGCAGTACTTC. This chain joins TRBV29-1 and TRBJ2-7, with 7 bases identical to TRBD1. Germline CDR1 and CDR2: SQVTM and ANQGSEA. The junction had 12 bases not matched to a gene; V was cut back by 3 bases and J by 7 bases. This CDR3 comprises 14 residues.

Concerning this clonotype: With the library built for alpha chains, this beta chain is off target and its frequency is not meaningful. The rearrangement joins TRBV7-3 to TRBJ2-1; unclear D gene. Germline values: CDR1 SGHTA, CDR2 FQGTGA. The CDR3 totals 13 residues. Trimming removed 1 base at V and 7 bases at J, with 8 bases between. CDR3 amino acids: CASSLSSGNEQFF. Written as DNA, the CDR3 is TGTGCCAGCAGCTTAAGCTCCGGTAATGAGCAGTTCTTC. The whole variable domain, filled in from reference TRBV7-3 and TRBJ2-1, reads GAGVSQTPSNKVTEKGKYVELRCDPISGHTALYWYRQSLGQGPEFLIYFQGTGAADDSGLPNDRFFAVRPEGSVSTLKIQRTERGDSAVYLCASSLSSGNEQFFGPGTRLTVL.

As for this clonotype: This beta chain came through as a stray read in a library set up for alpha chains, and its size says little. The rearrangement links TRBV6-2 or TRBV6-3 to TRBJ2-3; 8 nucleotides align to TRBD2. Trimming removed 6 bases from V and 7 bases from J; junction bases left unmatched: 9. Per the germline V gene, CDR1 is MNHEY and CDR2 is SVGEGT. The length of the CDR3 is 14 residues. CDR3 DNA sequence: TGTGCCAGCAGGAACGCGGGGGGCCAACATACGCAGTATTTT. Translated: CASRNAGGQHTQYF.

With respect to this clonotype: This beta chain appears as a stray read in a library generated for alpha chains; its size is not informative. This chain joins TRBV5-1 and TRBJ1-6; no reliable D call. Trimming pared 5 bases from V and 7 bases from J, leaving 7 bases between. CDR3 length equals 12 residues. Germline values: CDR1 SGHRS, CDR2 YFSETQ. The CDR3 nucleotides are TGCGCCAGCAGTTCCGACAATTCACCCCTCCACTTT. As protein: CASSSDNSPLHF.

Details on this clonotype: As an off-target read in a library built for alpha chains, this beta chain has a frequency of little significance. The genes are TRBV5-1 and TRBJ1-1; tentative D call: TRBD1 (5 bases). Trimming stripped 4 bases from V and 1 base from J, with 8 bases between. This CDR3 has 13 amino acids. Germline V gene lookup returns CDR1 SGHRS and CDR2 YFSETQ. DNA of the CDR3: TGCGCCAGCAGCAGGCAGGGGAACACTGAAGCTTTCTTT. Translating it yields CASSRQGNTEAFF. The variable domain in full, with the rest retrieved from reference TRBV5-1 and TRBJ1-1, is KAGVTQTPRYLIKTRGQQVTLSCSPISGHRSVSWYQQTPGQGLQFLFEYFSETQRNKGNFPGRFSGRQFSNSRSEMNVSTLELGDSALYLCASSRQGNTEAFFGQGTRLTVV.

To note about this clonotype: A library made for alpha chains picked up this beta chain off target, so its size means little. The V call is TRBV20-1, the J call TRBJ1-5, with TRBD1 matching 8 bases. V dropped 2 bases and J dropped 7; count of bases not matched to a gene: 13. The CDR3 totals 16 residues. Germline V CDR1 and CDR2: DFQATT, SNEGSKA (reference sequence). CDR3 DNA: TGCAGTGCTAGAATAGCAGGGGGCAATTTATACCAGCCCCAGCATTTT. It translates to CSARIAGGNLYQPQHF.

As for this clonotype: Since it is a stray read in a library aimed at alpha chains, this beta chain has a size that is not meaningful. J is TRBJ2-2 and V is TRBV5-1; D is ambiguous. Germline assignment: CDR1 SGHRS and CDR2 YFSETQ. The CDR3 runs to 14 residues. V was shortened by 3 bases and J by 5 bases, with 11 bases between the two germline ends. The chain's CDR3 is CASSSEPGTGELFF. The CDR3 nucleotides are TGCGCCAGCAGCTCTGAACCCGGGACCGGGGAGCTGTTTTTT.

Worth noting for this clonotype: This beta chain turned up in a library designed for alpha chains; as an off-target read, its abundance says little. The chain links TRBV4-3 to TRBJ2-6; D is uncertain. Germline V gene lookup returns CDR1 LGHNA and CDR2 YSLEER. V gave up 1 base and J gave up 0 bases, with 4 bases separating them. The CDR3 has 15 amino acids. CDR3 region: CASSQGNSGANVLTF. The DNA of the CDR3 is TGCGCCAGCAGCCAAGGGAACTCTGGGGCCAACGTCCTGACTTTC.